Below, one TCR beta chain is given with its context. Its recognized antigen is unknown. Base qualities are not provided; no much larger clone lies one nucleotide away. This sample stems from a study of blood T cell repertoires in COVID-19 (dated by TCRdb to 2018 to 2021). As for the study more broadly: Samples from collaborators originated in the United States, Italy and Spain and spanned both the acute and convalescent phases of COVID-19. The prospective study material was composed of cDNA or gDNA derived from T cells, B-cell-depleted T cells, or PBMCs. The dataset comprised deeply sampled blood TCRbeta repertoires from subjects exposed to, actively infected with, or recovered from COVID-19. The repertoires were released in a freely available public database intended as a resource for research on the immune response to SARS-CoV-2. Samples came from the ongoing ImmuneRACE study (first 160 participants) plus 1,254 subjects from 6 global collaborators. A de-identified subject ID, COVID-19 status, age in years and sex were almost always included in the sample metadata. HLA class I and class II types, where available, came from metadata supplied by the sample provider rather than from assay-based typing.

One collaborating source in Seattle enrolled patients while the patients were actively infected and followed the patients over time throughout the course of disease. Whole blood was collected in K2EDTA tubes by collaborating institutions according to the institutions' own protocols. For TCRbeta analysis, collaborators shipped samples as frozen whole blood, isolated PBMCs, or DNA extracted from either of those sample types. TCRbeta CDR3 regions were amplified from genomic DNA using the immunoSEQ Assay, a bias-controlled multiplex PCR. In the paper's pipeline: The number of nucleated cells in each sample was estimated by amplification of reference gene primers within the assay. To quantify the absolute abundance of each unique TCRbeta CDR3 rearrangement, sequence reads were collapsed and filtered. For each sample, productive Simpson clonality was calculated as the square root of Simpson's diversity index over productive rearrangements. Sourced from immuneACCESS, this table was stored by TCRdb with only in-frame sequences that have V and J called. A share of the clones is absent; for the studies checked, an unresolved V gene accounts for under half, and the remainder has no known explanation. That table gives V, J and clone size, and the DNA gave D and trimming. The sample contains 200,000 to 300,000 clones, 81% of them found a single time. 7.5% of the sample lies in the top ten.

V and J are truncated by 4 bases and 5 bases respectively, leaving an intervening sequence of 8 bases. CDR3 length: 12 amino acids, cysteine to phenylalanine. The entry retains the CDR3 DNA only, 36 bases that are in frame from base 1. CDR1 and CDR2 (SGHNT, YYREEE) derive from the germline V gene (reference sequence). Points the paper makes about the study in general: The amount of clinical and demographic metadata varied by source and participant and was provided uncurated.

This receptor was identified in a woman aged 80 or older with COVID-19, enrolled during active disease. Material: peripheral blood. The rearranged chain carries TRBV5-4 and TRBJ2-3; the D gene assignment is ambiguous. At the DNA level, the sequence is TGTGCCAGCAGCGCCCACAGAGATACGCAGTATTTT. Protein translation: CASSAHRDTQYF.